One sample yielded the 28 T cell receptor beta chains listed below, sequenced in a study of cytomegalovirus exposure and HLA in healthy donors (dated by TCRdb to 2016 to 2017). The library was made by the immunoSEQ multiplex PCR assay. The multiplex PCR relied on a mix of 60 forward primers for TCR Vbeta segments and 13 reverse primers for TCR Jbeta segments. The immuneACCESS repertoire file appears here via TCRdb, limited to in-frame rearrangements. These files lack a portion of the clones; in checked studies, under half of the deficit traces to unresolved V genes, and the cause of the others is not known. The sample table shows about 150,000 clones, and roughly 78% are seen once. About 6.8% of the sample is held by the ten biggest clonotypes. The specimen was PBMCs. These receptors all come from a man between 40 and 49 years old in good health and CMV-seropositive.

V usage is TRBV7-9 and J usage is TRBJ1-2, with 8 bases fitting TRBD1. Germline V CDR1 and CDR2: SEHNR, FQNEAQ (reference sequence). V was clipped by 5 bases and J by 4 bases; unmatched bases: 9. The CDR3 contains 15 residues. The CDR3 sequence is CASSLLDRVGYGYTF. The CDR3 DNA sequence: TGTGCCAGCAGCCTCCTGGACAGGGTGGGCTATGGCTACACCTTC.

A few counts support this clone. J is TRBJ2-3 and V is TRBV9, with 10 bases matching TRBD2. This CDR3 contains 13 residues. Trimming cost V 9 bases and J 8 bases; bases outside gene matches: 9. CDR1 and CDR2 from the germline V gene are SGDLS and YYNGEE. CDR3 loop: CATGLAEGGTQYF. In DNA, the CDR3 is TGTGCCACCGGACTAGCGGAGGGAGGTACGCAGTATTTT.

The V call is TRBV5-1, the J call TRBJ1-2, with unresolved D. This CDR3 has 14 amino acids. From germline, CDR1 is SGHRS and CDR2 YFSETQ. Trimming pared 4 bases from V and 4 bases from J, leaving 14 bases between. The CDR3 reads CASSPTSPPYGYTF. CDR3 nucleotide sequence: TGCGCCAGCAGCCCGACATCTCCTCCCTATGGCTACACCTTC.

The chain is built from TRBV15 and TRBJ2-5; D not certain. Looked up from germline, CDR1 is LNHNV and CDR2 is YYDKDF (reference sequence). V gave up 1 base and J gave up 0 bases, with 9 bases separating them. There are 15 residues in the CDR3. This CDR3 reads CATSRVSADQETQYF. CDR3 coding DNA: TGTGCCACCAGCAGAGTTTCGGCGGACCAAGAGACCCAGTACTTC.

V and J are TRBV28 and TRBJ1-5; weak D call: TRBD1 (6 bases). The CDR3 runs 16 residues. Germline-derived CDR1 and CDR2 are MDHEN and SYDVKM. Trimming pared 7 bases from V and 3 bases from J, leaving 19 bases between. The CDR3 region has the DNA TGTGCCAGCACTCCCTGGGGGGGCCCCCTCAATCAGCCCCAGCATTTT. Translating it yields CASTPWGGPLNQPQHF.

This chain's CDR3 is CASSTSNSPLHF. DNA for the CDR3: TGTGCCAGCAGTACATCAAATTCACCCCTCCACTTT. The chain links TRBV5-4 to TRBJ1-6; no clear D gene. Germline loops: CDR1 SGHNT, CDR2 YYREEE (reference sequence). The CDR3 has 12 amino acids. Trimming removed 5 bases at V and 7 bases at J, with 7 bases between.

The V and J genes are TRBV25-1 and TRBJ2-3, with a possible D match to TRBD1 (6 bases). Germline lookup yields CDR1 MGHDK and CDR2 SYGVNS. The V end lost 3 bases, the J end lost 5 bases, and 12 bases lay between the germline ends. The CDR3 runs 14 residues. CDR3 sequence: CASSDLLRGDTQYF. DNA for the CDR3: TGTGCCAGCAGTGACCTCCTCAGGGGAGATACGCAGTATTTT.

This chain joins TRBV5-1 and TRBJ2-6, with 9 bases that match TRBD1. With 2 bases clipped from V and 3 bases from J, the junction kept 9 bases outside the gene matches. This CDR3 spans 18 amino acids. Germline V gene sequence: CDR1 SGHRS, CDR2 YFSETQ. In DNA, the CDR3 is TGCGCCAGCAGCTTTTCCTCGGGACAGGGTAATGGGGCCAACGTCCTGACTTTC. It translates to CASSFSSGQGNGANVLTF.

The genes are TRBV7-8 and TRBJ2-3; 8 bases agree with TRBD1. Losses at the gene ends were 3 bases for V and 2 bases for J; bases not matched to a gene: 7. This CDR3 comprises 16 residues. Germline V gene sequence: CDR1 SGHVS, CDR2 FQNEAQ. The CDR3 loop reads CASSFAGQGVTDTQYF. The CDR3 DNA sequence: TGTGCCAGCAGCTTCGCCGGACAGGGAGTCACAGATACGCAGTATTTT. The whole variable domain, remainder taken from reference TRBV7-8 and TRBJ2-3, is GAGVSQSPRYKVAKRGQDVALRCDPISGHVSLFWYQQALGQGPEFLTYFQNEAQLDKSGLPSDRFFAERPEGSVSTLKIQRTQQEDSAVYLCASSFAGQGVTDTQYFGPGTRLTVL.

The gene calls are TRBV29-1 and TRBJ1-6; possible D gene TRBD1, 5 bases. The CDR3 has 14 amino acids. V lost 2 bases and J 11 bases, leaving 16 bases between the germline ends. Germline V gene data show CDR1 as SQVTM and CDR2 as ANQGSEA. CDR3 region: CSVEMGGIRTPLHF. The CDR3 nucleotides are TGCAGCGTTGAAATGGGGGGAATTCGGACACCCCTCCACTTT.

V usage is TRBV5-6 and J usage is TRBJ2-1, with 13 bases lining up with TRBD2. Trimming cost V 4 bases and J 3 bases; bases outside gene matches: 4. The CDR3 covers 16 residues. Germline loops: CDR1 SGHDT, CDR2 YYEEEE. CDR3 nucleotide sequence: TGTGCCAGCAGCCGGACTAGCGGGAGCAACTACAATGAGCAGTTCTTC. Its translation: CASSRTSGSNYNEQFF.

The V call is TRBV5-5, the J call TRBJ1-2; D not certain. Trimming pared 1 base from V and 0 bases from J, leaving 10 bases between. Germline V gene lookup returns CDR1 SGHKS and CDR2 YYEKEE (reference sequence). There are 15 residues in the CDR3. CDR3 in amino acids: CASSLTAGSNYGYTF. CDR3 in DNA: TGTGCCAGCAGCTTGACGGCGGGGTCTAACTATGGCTACACCTTC.

The rearrangement links TRBV4-2 to TRBJ2-1, with TRBD2 identical over 7 bases. V lost 5 bases to trimming and J lost 2 bases; unmatched junction nucleotides: 6. This CDR3 has 15 amino acids. Germline V lookup: CDR1 LGHNA, CDR2 YNFKEQ. The CDR3, as DNA: TGTGCCAGCAGCGCCGTACTAGCGACCTACAATGAGCAGTTCTTC. Its translation is CASSAVLATYNEQFF.

The J gene is TRBJ1-4, the V gene TRBV6-5, with 8 positions matching TRBD1. V was pared by 7 bases and J by 14 bases, with 9 bases of the junction left unmatched. CDR3 length: 12 residues. Germline V gives CDR1 MNHEY, CDR2 SVGAGI. The CDR3 reads CASKIPTGDLFF. The CDR3 DNA follows: TGTGCCAGCAAAATCCCGACAGGGGATCTGTTTTTT.

The chain recombines TRBV6-4 with TRBJ2-3; 7 bases line up with TRBD1. The germline gives CDR1 MRHNA, CDR2 SNTAGT. After removal of 0 bases from V and 3 bases from J, the junction contained 6 bases not matched to a gene. This CDR3 is 16 amino acids long. In DNA form, the CDR3 reads TGTGCCAGCAGTGACTCGTCCGGCAGGGGGACAGATACGCAGTATTTT. It translates to CASSDSSGRGTDTQYF.

The rearrangement uses TRBV6-5 and TRBJ1-2; the match to TRBD1 covers 9 bases. V lost 5 bases, J lost 8 bases, and 9 bases stayed unmatched. CDR1 and CDR2 (germline): MNHEY, SVGAGI. The length of the CDR3 is 14 residues. The CDR3 DNA follows: TGTGCCAGCAGTCAAAGGACAGGGGTCGGAGGCTACACCTTC. Protein: CASSQRTGVGGYTF.

The chain joins TRBV9 to TRBJ2-1, with unresolved D. Germline values: CDR1 SGDLS, CDR2 YYNGEE. The V end was cut by 4 bases, the J end by 0 bases, with 14 bases between. This CDR3 comprises 16 residues. As DNA, the CDR3 is TGTGCCAGCAGCCCACGACTCCAGAGCTCCTACAATGAGCAGTTCTTC. This sequence encodes CASSPRLQSSYNEQFF. Looking up the rest from reference TRBV9 and TRBJ2-1 gives the full variable domain: DSGVTQTPKHLITATGQRVTLRCSPRSGDLSVYWYQQSLDQGLQFLIQYYNGEERAKGNILERFSAQQFPDLHSELNLSSLELGDSALYFCASSPRLQSSYNEQFFGPGTRLTVL.

The J gene is TRBJ2-1, the V gene TRBV27; 7 bases match TRBD2. The CDR3 extends over 14 amino acids. V trimming: 6 bases; J trimming: 9 bases; junction bases outside the gene matches: 11. Germline CDR1 MNHEY, CDR2 SMNVEV (reference sequence). The CDR3 nucleotides are TGTGCCAGCAGCTTGGGACTACCAACCCCTGAGCAGTTCTTC. Amino acids: CASSLGLPTPEQFF.

CDR3 DNA sequence: TGTGCCAGCAGTACCACTAGCGAGGTCGGGGAGCTGTTTTTT. It yields the protein CASSTTSEVGELFF. This rearrangement joins TRBV6-4 to TRBJ2-2; 7 bases agree with TRBD2. The CDR3 is 14 amino acids. Germline V CDR1 and CDR2: MRHNA, SNTAGT. V shed 5 bases, J shed 7 bases, and the junction held 7 bases outside the gene matches.

Only a few counts were recorded for this clone. This chain joins TRBV28 and TRBJ1-2; 11 nucleotides match TRBD1. The trim removed 5 bases at V and 7 bases at J, leaving 6 bases unmatched. The CDR3 is 14 residues long. Germline V gene sequence: CDR1 MDHEN, CDR2 SYDVKM. This CDR3 reads CASSTDRGQVGYTF. As DNA, the CDR3 is TGTGCCAGCAGTACGGACAGGGGGCAAGTTGGCTACACCTTC.

The J gene is TRBJ1-1, the V gene TRBV29-1; 7 positions agree with TRBD1. Germline-derived CDR1 and CDR2 are SQVTM and ANQGSEA. The CDR3 totals 12 residues. CDR3 loop: CGGRGLWTEAFF. Here the CDR3 DNA reads TGCGGGGGCAGGGGGTTGTGGACTGAAGCTTTCTTT.

The chain is built from TRBV28 and TRBJ2-7; weak D call: TRBD2 (6 bases). The CDR3 length is 14 residues. Trimming removed 1 base at V and 12 bases at J, with 19 bases between. The germline gives CDR1 MDHEN, CDR2 SYDVKM. The CDR3 DNA follows: TGTGCCAGCAGTTTATTGGGGACGGAGGGTCACGGGTACTTC. Amino acids: CASSLLGTEGHGYF.

This clone was counted only a few times. The rearrangement links TRBV5-1 to TRBJ2-5; D may be TRBD2 (7 bases). Trimming left V 1 base short and J 3 bases short, with 16 bases between. This CDR3 region has 16 residues. Germline assignment: CDR1 SGHRS and CDR2 YFSETQ. CDR3 sequence (DNA): TGCGCCAGCAGCTTGACCCGGGGGGCAACAGAAGAGACCCAGTACTTC. This translates into CASSLTRGATEETQYF.

This clone was seen a few times. The J gene is TRBJ2-7, the V gene TRBV11-2; 7 positions agree with TRBD2. This CDR3 spans 13 amino acids. V lost 5 bases, J lost 2 bases, and 3 bases stayed unmatched. Germline loops: CDR1 SGHAT, CDR2 FQNNGV. In DNA form, the CDR3 reads TGTGCCAGCAGCCCGGGACTAACCTACGAGCAGTACTTC. The encoded protein is CASSPGLTYEQYF.

CDR3: CASSSPPGGPDTGELFF. CDR3 DNA: TGTGCCAGTAGTTCCCCCCCAGGAGGGCCCGACACCGGGGAGCTGTTTTTT. The rearrangement links TRBV19 to TRBJ2-2; a possible D gene is TRBD2 (6 bases). The CDR3 extends over 17 amino acids. V lost 5 bases to trimming and J lost 3 bases, with 19 bases between them. In germline, CDR1 is LNHDA, CDR2 SQIVND (reference sequence). The variable domain in full, with the rest retrieved from reference TRBV19 and TRBJ2-2, is DGGITQSPKYLFRKEGQNVTLSCEQNLNHDAMYWYRQDPGQGLRLIYYSQIVNDFQKGDIAEGYSVSREKKESFPLTVTSAQKNPTAFYLCASSSPPGGPDTGELFFGEGSRLTVL.

The chain employs TRBV27 and TRBJ2-2; 14 bases fit TRBD2. With 7 bases clipped from V and 4 bases from J, the junction kept 5 bases outside the gene matches. The CDR3 is 16 residues long. In germline, CDR1 is MNHEY, CDR2 SMNVEV (reference sequence). This CDR3 reads CASIGTSGSGTGELFF. DNA of the CDR3: TGTGCCAGCATCGGGACTAGCGGGAGTGGCACCGGGGAGCTGTTTTTT.

In its sample, this clone was seen once. The chain employs TRBV5-6 and TRBJ2-2; the match to TRBD2 covers 9 bases. Trimming at V came to 6 bases and at J to 2 bases, leaving 5 bases not matched to a gene. Germline loops: CDR1 SGHDT, CDR2 YYEEEE. This CDR3 has 15 amino acids. In nucleotides, the CDR3 is TGTGCCAGCATGATTAGCGGGGGAAACACCGGGGAGCTGTTTTTT. Translation: CASMISGGNTGELFF.

The chain uses TRBV18 and TRBJ2-6; 12 bases match TRBD1. CDR3 size: 21 residues. Losses at the gene ends were 3 bases for V and 2 bases for J; bases not matched to a gene: 14. The V gene's germline CDR1 is KGHSH and CDR2 LQKENI. Here the CDR3 DNA reads TGTGCCAGCTCACCGGACAGCCCCGTCGGGACAGGGGGCGCTGGGGCCAACGTCCTGACTTTC. It codes for CASSPDSPVGTGGAGANVLTF.